The text below deals with one TCR beta chain. Trimming took 1 base from V and 3 from J, leaving 9 bases between them. This CDR3 region has 15 residues. Germline V CDR1 and CDR2: LNHDA, SQIVND (reference sequence). iRepertoire HTBI primers and Arm-PCR of CDR3 regions built TCR beta libraries. Under the authors' procedure: Throughout the samples, researchers identified about 62 TRBV and approximately 13 TRBJ segments. TCRdb re-analysed the multiplex PCR reads in MiXCR, keeping a single row per CDR3 protein. The V and J calls shown here were made by TCRdb, not taken from the authors' results. Of about 470,000 distinct CDR3 sequences in the sample, roughly 21% were seen once. This sample stems from a study of regulatory T cells in long-lasting Graves disease. About the study: Over 5 years on antithyroid drugs plus positive TSH receptor antibodies marked Graves' disease as persistent.

This sample's time point: persistent/refractory GD, antithyroid drugs over 5 years with positive TRAb. Scientists built the TCR library using RNA that was extracted from PBMCs. In Xi'an, China, an endocrinology department was the source of patients. Here the sequenced sample was peripheral blood mononuclear cells (PBMCs), taken when the disease was refractory, from a patient treated with antithyroid drugs. The chain employs TRBV19 and TRBJ2-2; D gene uncertain. The receptor was derived from a female donor with Graves disease. The CDR3 nucleotides are TGTGCCAGTAGTATAGTCCCAGTTTACACCGGGGAGCTGTTTTTT. Amino acids: CASSIVPVYTGELFF.